The clone carrying this T cell receptor (beta chain) has only one observation. The germline gives CDR1 LNHDA, CDR2 SQIVND (reference sequence). V was shortened by 6 bases and J by 4 bases, with 9 bases between the two germline ends. The CDR3 spans 12 residues. The source of the sample is a study of blood T cell repertoires in COVID-19. Sequencing used immunoSEQ multiplex PCR; TCRdb keeps in-frame clones, though not all of them. The sample includes 100,000 to 150,000 clones, more than 60% of them seen just once. The chain is built from TRBV19 and TRBJ1-1, with D maybe TRBD1 (5 bases). The sequence was collected from a middle-aged man with acute or convalescent COVID-19. Sequencing used peripheral blood. The CDR3 loop reads CASREGLTEAFF. CDR3 nucleotide sequence: TGTGCCAGTAGGGAGGGGCTCACTGAAGCTTTCTTT.